This TCR beta chain is drawn from a study of CD8+CD57+ T cells in acquired aplastic anemia. Study-level information: The mean DNA yield obtained from sorted CD4+ and CD8+ cells came to approximately 3.2 ug. Study-wide results and caveats: Overlapping CD8+ CDR3 repertoires of patients and controls contained approximately 28 shared sequences. CD8+ Simpson's diversity did not differ significantly between patients and controls.

About this clonotype: Its antigen is undetermined.

Germline CDR1 and CDR2: DFQATT and SNEGSKA (reference sequence). The CDR3 runs to 13 residues. Trimming took off 6 bases at V and 0 bases at J, with 9 bases between the two ends. It was genomic DNA that served as the template for profiling TCR beta VDJ and CDR3. Via MiXCR, TCRdb re-called the reads, giving one row per CDR3 protein. The table records about 170,000 distinct CDR3 sequences, 63% of them present only once. The source is a human donor in good health. The sample taken for sequencing was sorted CD4+, CD8+, or CD8+CD57+ T cells (not recorded which) from PBMCs. V and J are TRBV20-1 and TRBJ2-1; D is unresolved. The CDR3 DNA follows: TGCAGTGCAAGGCAGAGCTCCTACAATGAGCAGTTCTTC. The encoded protein is CSARQSSYNEQFF.